Listed below are T cell receptor beta chains from one sample, sequenced in a study of response to subunit inactivated influenza vaccine. MiXCR, applied by TCRdb to the RT-PCR reads, yields one record per CDR3 protein. The table shows some 640,000 distinct CDR3 sequences, with approximately 15% occurring only once. The sequencing here drew on PBMCs from blood, taken less than 15 days before vaccination. These receptors were collected from a man aged 45-65 years who received an inactivated influenza vaccine. CDR3s include the opening cysteine and the closing phenylalanine or tryptophan. The D gene is left open where the match is weak. Some rows have no size entry. The others give once, few or many, or a class for an expanded clone.

>TRBJ2-3|NA|13|few|TRBV6-1
CASRLVSTDTQYF
TGTGCCAGCAGACTGGTCAGCACAGATACGCAGTATTTT
>TRBJ2-5|TRBD1|15|NA|TRBV27
CASSFDRTGHETQYF
TGTGCCAGCAGTTTCGATAGGACAGGGCATGAGACCCAGTACTTC
>TRBJ2-2|NA|17|NA|TRBV4-3
CASSQLLTGRDTGELFF
TGCGCCAGCAGCCAGCTCTTAACAGGGCGGGACACCGGGGAGCTGTTTTTT
>TRBJ2-7|NA|13|many|TRBV18
CASSGAFSYEQYF
TGTGCCAGCTCAGGGGCCTTCTCCTACGAGCAGTACTTC
>TRBJ2-5|NA|14|many|TRBV12-3/TRBV12-4
CASSPRDGSIVQYF
TGTGCCAGCAGTCCAAGGGACGGATCAATTGTCCAGTACTTC
>TRBJ2-3|NA|15|NA|TRBV5-1
CASSWGRDRTDTQYF
TGCGCCAGCAGCTGGGGACGGGACCGCACAGATACGCAGTATTTT
>TRBJ1-6|NA|16|many|TRBV5-1
CASSLGEWSYNSPLHF
TGCGCCAGCAGCTTGGGGGAGTGGTCCTATAATTCACCCCTCCACTTT
>TRBJ2-3|NA|15|NA|TRBV7-8
CASSFSQQIADTQYF
TGTGCCAGCAGCTTTTCGCAGCAGATAGCAGATACGCAGTATTTT
>TRBJ2-3|NA|14|NA|TRBV6-1
CASSAGINTDTQYF
TGTGCCAGCAGTGCAGGGATTAACACAGATACGCAGTATTTT
>TRBJ1-3|NA|16|few|TRBV3-1
CASSQELRGSGNTIYF
TGTGCCAGCAGCCAAGAACTTCGGGGTAGTGGAAACACCATATATTTT
>TRBJ2-2|NA|15|NA|TRBV6-5
CASSYDWGRTGELFF
TGTGCCAGCAGTTATGATTGGGGGCGAACCGGGGAGCTGTTTTTT
>TRBJ1-3|TRBD1|16|NA|TRBV10-3
CAISAQQGATGNTIYF
TGTGCCATCAGTGCCCAACAGGGGGCGACCGGAAACACCATATATTTT
>TRBJ2-1|TRBD1|14|few|TRBV7-9
CASSYDRVGNEQFF
TGTGCCAGCAGCTACGACAGGGTAGGGAATGAGCAGTTCTTC
>TRBJ2-7|NA|14|few|TRBV28
CASRRQPFSYEQYF
TGTGCCAGCAGAAGACAGCCATTCTCCTACGAGCAGTACTTC
>TRBJ2-7|TRBD1|17|NA|TRBV7-9
CASSPRAGTGSSYEQYF
TGTGCCAGCAGCCCACGCGCCGGGACAGGGAGCTCCTACGAGCAGTACTTC
>TRBJ2-5|NA|12|NA|TRBV10-3
CAISVDEETQYF
TGTGCCATCAGTGTGGATGAAGAGACCCAGTACTTC
>TRBJ1-1|NA|18|many|TRBV5-1
CASSQDPWDTPLNTEAFF
TGCGCCAGCAGCCAAGACCCGTGGGACACTCCGTTGAACACTGAAGCTTTCTTT
>TRBJ2-2|NA|14|NA|TRBV2
CASMGRGNTGELFF
TGTGCCAGCATGGGCCGAGGGAACACCGGGGAGCTGTTTTTT
>TRBJ2-6|NA|16|NA|TRBV5-1
CASSWIAGSGANVLTF
TGCGCCAGCAGCTGGATCGCAGGGTCTGGGGCCAACGTCCTGACTTTC
>TRBJ1-4|TRBD1|16|few|TRBV7-9
CASSFPWTGGHEKLFF
TGTGCCAGCAGCTTTCCGTGGACAGGGGGACATGAAAAACTGTTTTTT
>TRBJ1-3|TRBD1|13|NA|TRBV20-1
CSVPGQTGNTIYF
TGCAGTGTCCCGGGACAGACGGGAAACACCATATATTTT
>TRBJ2-6|TRBD1|19|NA|TRBV15
CATSRKPPGQGTGANVLTF
TGTGCCACCAGCAGAAAACCCCCGGGACAGGGGACGGGGGCCAACGTCCTGACTTTC
>TRBJ2-3|NA|14|NA|TRBV6-2/TRBV6-3
CASTNFRDTGTQYF
TGTGCCAGCACCAACTTCCGGGACACGGGTACGCAGTATTTT
>TRBJ2-5|TRBD1|17|few|TRBV15
CATSRLEDRGGQETQYF
TGTGCCACCAGCAGACTAGAAGACAGGGGGGGACAAGAGACCCAGTACTTC
>TRBJ2-5|TRBD2|14|NA|TRBV7-3
CASSPTSGSQTQYF
TGTGCCAGCAGTCCAACTAGCGGGAGCCAGACCCAGTACTTC
>TRBJ2-7|TRBD1|14|many|TRBV6-5
CASSYIQGDVEQYF
TGTGCCAGCAGTTACATTCAGGGGGATGTCGAGCAGTACTTC
>TRBJ1-2|TRBD1|13|few|TRBV10-3
CAIRGTENYGYTF
TGTGCCATCAGAGGGACAGAAAACTATGGCTACACCTTC
>TRBJ2-3|TRBD2|15|few|TRBV7-2
CASSRLAGYTDTQYF
TGTGCCAGCAGCCGGCTAGCGGGGTACACAGATACGCAGTATTTT
>TRBJ2-1|TRBD2|16|many|TRBV4-2
CASSQEAGLSYNEQFF
TGTGCCAGCAGCCAGGAAGCGGGGCTCTCCTACAATGAGCAGTTCTTC
>TRBJ1-2|NA|16|NA|TRBV7-2
CASSFSGVGANYGYTF
TGTGCCAGCAGCTTTTCCGGAGTGGGTGCTAACTATGGCTACACCTTC
>TRBJ2-3|NA|11|NA|TRBV12-3/TRBV12-4
CACSSQDTQYF
TGTGCCTGCAGTTCCCAGGATACGCAGTATTTT
>TRBJ2-1|NA|18|few|TRBV11-2
CASRGRGGSDGVSDEQFF
TGTGCCAGCAGGGGTAGAGGGGGGAGTGACGGTGTTTCGGATGAGCAGTTCTTC
>TRBJ1-6|NA|12|many|TRBV12-3/TRBV12-4
CASSYRQSPLHF
TGTGCCAGCAGTTACCGACAGTCACCCCTCCACTTT
>TRBJ1-1|NA|16|NA|TRBV9
CASSVEVGHLNTEAFF
TGTGCCAGCAGCGTAGAGGTGGGACACCTGAACACTGAAGCTTTCTTT
>TRBJ1-2|NA|15|NA|TRBV5-5
CASSLVADRNYGYTF
TGTGCCAGCAGCTTGGTCGCAGACCGAAACTATGGCTACACCTTC
>TRBJ1-4|NA|14|many|TRBV21-1
CASMEDGRNEKLFF
TGTGCCAGCATGGAGGACGGACGTAATGAAAAACTGTTTTTT
>TRBJ2-5|NA|15|many|TRBV5-1
CASSLGRRASETQYF
TGCGCCAGCAGCTTAGGTCGCAGGGCTAGCGAGACCCAGTACTTC
>TRBJ2-1|NA|19|few|TRBV20-1
CSARDRRDFHSLGNNEQFF
TGCAGTGCTAGAGATCGGAGGGACTTCCACTCCCTTGGCAACAATGAGCAGTTCTTC
>TRBJ2-3|TRBD2|14|NA|TRBV20-1
CSAQTSGGTDTQYF
TGCAGTGCCCAAACTAGCGGGGGCACAGATACGCAGTATTTT
>TRBJ2-3|TRBD2|17|many|TRBV9
CASSVEGLAGRRNTQYF
TGTGCCAGCAGCGTAGAGGGGCTAGCGGGGAGAAGGAATACGCAGTATTTT
>TRBJ2-5|NA|14|NA|TRBV7-9
CASSLVAVTETQYF
TGTGCCAGCAGCTTAGTAGCGGTCACGGAGACCCAGTACTTC
>TRBJ1-2|TRBD1|15|NA|TRBV7-2
CASSPGPRGGYGYTF
TGTGCCAGCAGCCCCGGGCCCAGGGGGGGCTATGGCTACACCTTC
>TRBJ2-3|NA|15|NA|TRBV30
CAWSPTRLITDTQYF
TGTGCCTGGAGTCCAACCCGACTGATCACAGATACGCAGTATTTT
>TRBJ2-3|NA|14|few|TRBV7-3
CASSLNAGADTQYF
TGTGCCAGCAGCTTAAATGCCGGGGCAGATACGCAGTATTTT
>TRBJ2-2|NA|15|many|TRBV6-5
CASSSRTANTGELFF
TGTGCCAGCAGTTCTAGGACAGCGAACACCGGGGAGCTGTTTTTT
>TRBJ2-5|TRBD2|17|NA|TRBV5-1
CASSLEQRGLWGMTQYF
TGCGCCAGCAGCTTGGAACAGCGGGGGTTGTGGGGGATGACCCAGTACTTC
>TRBJ2-7|NA|11|few|TRBV10-3
CATEDSYEQYF
TGTGCCACCGAGGACAGTTACGAGCAGTACTTC